The clone carrying this T cell receptor beta chain was counted many times. Time point denoted: blood at routine non-recurrence follow-up after resection. This specimen belongs to a study of spatial heterogeneity in lung cancer. About the research overall: Sequenced follow-up PBMC samples came a median of about 24 months after resection, where available. Sequences of the beta chain were consistently detected in greater numbers than alpha-chain sequences.

TCRdb analysed the 5' RACE reads with MiXCR anew, one entry per CDR3 protein. The sample includes some 46,000 distinct CDR3 sequences, 12% of them seen just once. The material sequenced was PBMCs, taken at follow-up. The sequence was collected from a male donor with early-stage non-small cell lung cancer.

The CDR3 coding sequence is TGTGCCAGCAGTTACTCGAGGGTAAACACTGAAGCTTTCTTT. Amino acid sequence: CASSYSRVNTEAFF. V gene TRBV6-6 combines with J gene TRBJ1-1; D remains ambiguous. V gave up 0 bases and J gave up 2 bases, with 7 bases separating them. This CDR3 has 14 residues. CDR1 and CDR2 from the germline V gene are MNHNY and SVGAGI (reference sequence).